This note documents a single T cell receptor (beta chain) sequence. The naive CD8 fraction comprised CD45RO-negative cells positively selected for CCR7 and excluded terminally differentiated effector memory CD45RA+ cells. Per germline, CDR1 GTSNPN and CDR2 SVGIG (reference sequence). The CDR3 is 15 amino acids. Trimming cost V 0 bases and J 5 bases, with 15 bases left between them. The deep-level immunoSEQ assay was used. Data came from immunoSEQ multiplex PCR; TCRdb stores just in-frame clones and leaves some out. The repertoire has some 2 million clones, about 95% of them found once; the top ten carry more than 0.9%. The data derive from a study of shared clonotypes between healthy human individuals.

V and J are TRBV30 and TRBJ2-3; D assignment may be TRBD1 or TRBD2 (5 bases each). The specimen was naive CD8+ T cells sorted from blood. This TCR was recovered from a man aged 18 to 29 in good health. Here the CDR3 reads CAWSVLGGPGDTQYF. The CDR3 DNA follows: TGTGCCTGGAGTGTACTTGGGGGTCCGGGAGATACGCAGTATTTT. The whole variable domain, filled in from reference TRBV30 and TRBJ2-3, reads SQTIHQWPATLVQPVGSPLSLECTVEGTSNPNLYWYRQAAGRGLQLLFYSVGIGQISSEVPQNLSASRPQDRQFILSSKKLLLSDSGFYLCAWSVLGGPGDTQYFGPGTRLTVL.